Detailed here is one T cell receptor (beta chain). The sample belongs to a study of cytomegalovirus exposure and HLA in healthy donors. Germline V lookup: CDR1 MNHNS, CDR2 SASEGT. This CDR3 comprises 19 residues. Trimming took 1 base from V and 5 from J, leaving 26 bases between them. The PCR contained 60 Vbeta and 13 Jbeta primers. Sequenced by immunoSEQ multiplex PCR; TCRdb stores in-frame clones only, minus some. The sample has about 63,000 clones; approximately 80% are singletons. This chain links TRBV6-1 with TRBJ2-5, with a tentative D call TRBD2 (6 bases). This sequence originates from a woman between 25 and 40 years old in good health and CMV-seronegative. The sample comprised PBMCs. The CDR3, as DNA: TGTGCCAGCAGTGAAGATGGCCCCATGGGAGGTTTGGCGAGGGAGACCCAGTACTTC. It yields the protein CASSEDGPMGGLARETQYF.